Reported below is one TCR beta chain. No antigen is known for it. The CDR3 sequence is 14 residues long. V lost 6 bases to trimming and J lost 2 bases; unmatched junction nucleotides: 3. Germline V gene data show CDR1 as MNHEY and CDR2 as SVGAGI. Here immunoSEQ multiplex PCR was the method, and the copy in TCRdb shows in-frame clones only, minus some. The table includes about 86,000 clones, under 90% detected once. This sample was included in a study of PD-1 blockade in classical Hodgkin lymphoma. Whole-study findings and limits: Individuals initiating nivolumab under 1 year after ASCT were excluded.

Autologous stem cell transplantation was followed by relapse in every patient, and brentuximab vedotin exposure varied. Source: peripheral blood mononuclear cells (PBMCs), taken at baseline. The receptor was derived from a human donor with classical Hodgkin lymphoma. The chain combines TRBV6-5 with TRBJ1-3; TRBD1 matches at 8 bases. The CDR3: CASSRTGTGNTIYF. The CDR3 nucleotides are TGTGCCAGCAGCCGGACAGGGACTGGAAACACCATATATTTT.